This TCR beta chain was observed in a study of blood T cell repertoires in COVID-19. On the study more broadly: From the United States, Italy and Spain came samples of acute and convalescent COVID-19.

Authors' methods: Reference gene primer amplification gave nucleated cell count estimates. The data were produced by immunoSEQ multiplex PCR, yet TCRdb's version contains in-frame clones alone and is incomplete. V, J and clone size derive from that table, while D and trimming were established from the DNA sequence. The data hold more than 45,000 clones, with approximately 86% observed a single time. The CDR3 consists of 13 residues. Trimming took 5 bases from V and 2 from J, leaving 9 bases between them. The germline V gene encodes CDR1 SGHAT and CDR2 FQNNGV. V usage is TRBV11-2 and J usage is TRBJ1-2; TRBD1 might be the D (6 bases). The TCR sequence derives from a human donor with active COVID-19. The donor label of this sample is uncertain. Sequencing input: peripheral blood. CDR3 coding DNA: TGTGCCAGCAGCGTCGACAGGAACTATGGCTACACCTTC. Residues: CASSVDRNYGYTF. The full variable domain, completed using reference TRBV11-2 and TRBJ1-2, is EAGVAQSPRYKIIEKRQSVAFWCNPISGHATLYWYQQILGQGPKLLIQFQNNGVVDDSQLPKDRFSAERLKGVDSTLKIQPAKLEDSAVYLCASSVDRNYGYTFGSGTRLTVV.